This is a list of T cell receptor beta chains from one sample in a study of blood T cell repertoires in COVID-19. Profiling relied on immunoSEQ multiplex PCR, and the TCRdb table lists in-frame clones only, not all of them. The sample lists hundreds of thousands of clones, 85% to 90% occurring once. The sequenced sample consisted of peripheral blood. These receptors were obtained from a man in his sixties or seventies with acute or convalescent COVID-19. CDR3s leave out the opening cysteine and the closing phenylalanine or tryptophan. The D gene is left open where the match is weak. Clone size is shown for a subset of rows, as once, few, many or a class of expanded clone.

size,V,J,D,CDR3
.,TRBV5-4,TRBJ2-7,.,ASSLDTGTYEQY
few,TRBV10-3,TRBJ2-7,TRBD2,AIRGRGGEQY
.,TRBV6-5,TRBJ1-1,.,ASSRQYLNTEAF
few,TRBV9,TRBJ2-1,.,ASSEDNYNEQF
.,TRBV11-2,TRBJ1-5,.,ASSLDTYNQPQH
.,TRBV5-5,TRBJ2-1,TRBD2,ASSRLAGYNEQF
.,TRBV9,TRBJ2-1,TRBD2,ASSVESSGINEQF
.,TRBV7-2,TRBJ1-5,TRBD1,ASSQGGGNQPQH
.,TRBV2,TRBJ2-2,.,ASSEALGGATGELF
few,TRBV5-5,TRBJ1-1,.,ASSLDSEITEAF
.,TRBV7-2,TRBJ1-2,.,ASSLGVSAHYGYT
.,TRBV7-8,TRBJ1-5,.,ASSLRTAAIFFSNQPQH
.,TRBV4-2,TRBJ2-7,TRBD1,ASSQVGTVKNEQY
.,TRBV5-8,TRBJ1-1,.,ASSLWGLGDTEAF
.,TRBV7-3,TRBJ2-2,TRBD2,ASSETSVGELF
.,TRBV18,TRBJ2-3,.,ASSLALASDTQY
.,TRBV19,TRBJ2-1,.,ASAISPGQPRSYNEQF
.,TRBV5-6,TRBJ2-1,.,ASSFARGIRNEQF
.,TRBV27,TRBJ1-2,.,VSNSNLFANYGYT
.,TRBV28,TRBJ1-6,.,ASKFGGGNNSPLH
.,TRBV4-2,TRBJ2-3,.,ASSPDQQADTDTQY
.,TRBV14,TRBJ2-2,TRBD2,ASSQEIFGETSGTANTGELF
.,TRBV4-3,TRBJ2-3,.,ASSQGVQGSDTQY
few,TRBV9,TRBJ2-2,TRBD2,ASSIRTSGSTGELF
.,TRBV30,TRBJ1-2,.,AWSTQGYGYT
.,TRBV5-1,TRBJ2-7,TRBD2,ASSLLAGINYEQY
once,TRBV18,TRBJ1-1,.,ASSPLFFSTDNTEAF
.,TRBV9,TRBJ1-5,TRBD1,ASSATGSHQPQH
.,TRBV5-6,TRBJ2-5,TRBD2,ASSPGGGFRIETQY
.,TRBV6-6,TRBJ2-1,TRBD2,ASSRRLNRLAGLYEQF
once,TRBV4-3,TRBJ1-2,.,ASSQEGGRWGYT
.,TRBV28,TRBJ1-3,.,ASTGSGNTIY
.,TRBV2,TRBJ2-3,TRBD1,ASSGTGGTDTQY
once,TRBV29-1,TRBJ2-3,TRBD2,SVSSGGTTDTQY
.,TRBV7-9,TRBJ1-5,.,ASSGSGRGQPQH
.,TRBV20-1,TRBJ1-3,.,SASPKFGNTIY
.,TRBV6-5,TRBJ1-2,.,ASEAGARYYGYT
.,TRBV4-3,TRBJ1-5,.,ASSQDHGQYQPQH
.,TRBV30,TRBJ1-1,.,AWGAKVGTEAF
.,TRBV14,TRBJ1-5,.,ASSQDAGANQPQH
.,TRBV7-2,TRBJ2-7,TRBD1,ASSGTGFYEQY
.,TRBV6-5,TRBJ1-3,TRBD1,ASSYLPRGIGNTIY
.,TRBV7-9,TRBJ2-1,.,ASSLDPSRDEQF
.,TRBV6-5,TRBJ1-1,.,ATRGVSTEAF
.,TRBV7-2,TRBJ1-5,.,ASSPQGNQPQH
.,TRBV9,TRBJ1-1,TRBD1,ASSPWDRPSGTEAF
.,TRBV28,TRBJ2-7,TRBD2,ASSLAGGGYEQY
.,TRBV6-5,TRBJ2-7,TRBD1,ASRGQGTYEQY
.,TRBV2,TRBJ2-1,.,ASSALAAVHNEQF
.,TRBV3-1/TRBV3-2,TRBJ1-5,.,ASSPYQTGNNQPQH
.,TRBV9,TRBJ2-1,TRBD2,ASSAGTSGSSYNEQF
.,TRBV5-4,TRBJ2-7,TRBD2,ASSFPGGRSYEQY
.,TRBV9,TRBJ1-5,.,ASSVDSGDQPQH
.,TRBV10-3,TRBJ2-5,.,AISESGGPQY
.,TRBV6-5,TRBJ2-3,TRBD2,ASSSGGTTDTQY
.,TRBV5-5,TRBJ2-7,.,ASSLAAGFSYEQY
.,TRBV7-9,TRBJ1-2,TRBD1,ASSLGQGGYGYT
.,TRBV7-2,TRBJ2-7,.,ASSSRGSKATYEQY